These T cell receptor beta chains were read from a single sample in a study of cytomegalovirus exposure and HLA in healthy donors. The assay was immunoSEQ multiplex PCR, and TCRdb's table has in-frame clones only and misses some. The profile shows about 190,000 clones, around 75% of them singletons. The source material was PBMCs. Every receptor here comes from a woman in her thirties in good health and CMV-seropositive. The CDR3 runs from the conserved cysteine through the conserved F or W. D genes are given only for firm matches. Clone size is given for some rows only: seen once, a few or many times, or a class if the clone is expanded.

>TRBV7-9|-|few|TRBJ1-1
CSSSLADSEAFF
TGTTCCAGCAGCTTAGCAGACAGTGAAGCTTTCTTT
>TRBV28|-|-|TRBJ2-2
CASSSAGSRELFF
TGTGCCAGCAGTTCTGCAGGGTCCCGGGAGCTGTTTTTT
>TRBV5-1|TRBD2|few|TRBJ2-7
CASSLAGGLASEQYF
TGCGCCAGCAGCTTGGCGGGGGGACTAGCGTCCGAGCAGTACTTC
>TRBV19|TRBD2|-|TRBJ2-1
CASSDSGRAFDEQFF
TGTGCCAGTAGTGATAGCGGGAGAGCTTTCGATGAGCAGTTCTTC
>TRBV11-2|-|-|TRBJ2-3
CASSPLYSDTQYF
TGTGCCAGCAGCCCTCTTTATTCAGATACGCAGTATTTT
>TRBV28|TRBD2|-|TRBJ2-5
CASSLEGGQETQYF
TGTGCCAGCAGTTTAGAGGGAGGGCAAGAGACCCAGTACTTC
>TRBV29-1|-|once|TRBJ2-3
CSGSGVRGAGGRNTQYF
TGCAGCGGATCAGGAGTTCGGGGGGCTGGCGGACGGAATACGCAGTATTTT
>TRBV6-1|TRBD2|few|TRBJ2-3
CASGSGTTDTQYF
TGTGCCAGCGGTAGCGGGACCACAGATACGCAGTATTTT
>TRBV4-1|TRBD2|once|TRBJ2-1
CASSQEIPGLAYNEQFF
TGCGCCAGCAGCCAAGAGATCCCGGGACTAGCGTACAATGAGCAGTTCTTC
>TRBV6-1|-|few|TRBJ1-5
CASSEAGRVNQPQHF
TGTGCCAGCAGTGAGGCAGGGAGGGTCAATCAGCCCCAGCATTTT
>TRBV6-6|-|-|TRBJ2-1
CASSLSIGEQFF
TGTGCCAGCAGTCTATCCATCGGGGAGCAGTTCTTC
>TRBV7-2|-|-|TRBJ2-1
CASSLTGDSYNEQFF
TGTGCCAGCAGCTTAACCGGGGACTCCTACAATGAGCAGTTCTTC
>TRBV2|TRBD2|-|TRBJ2-3
CASRGTGTSPSTQYF
TGTGCCAGCAGGGGAACCGGGACTAGCCCCAGCACGCAGTATTTT
>TRBV11-2|TRBD2|-|TRBJ2-1
CASSLDWAGEREQFF
TGTGCCAGCAGCTTAGATTGGGCGGGAGAAAGGGAGCAGTTCTTC
>TRBV29-1|-|-|TRBJ1-5
CSVETGGRNQPQHF
TGCAGCGTTGAGACGGGGGGCCGCAATCAGCCCCAGCATTTT
>TRBV28|TRBD2|-|TRBJ2-1
CARGLAGGLVSVDEQFF
TGTGCCAGGGGACTAGCGGGAGGGCTTGTATCTGTCGATGAGCAGTTCTTC
>TRBV28|-|-|TRBJ2-2
CASSPPNSIGELFF
TGTGCCAGCAGTCCCCCTAACAGTATCGGGGAGCTGTTTTTT
>TRBV7-9|-|-|TRBJ1-2
CASSTLEREWVYGYTF
TGTGCCAGCAGCACCCTCGAGCGGGAATGGGTCTATGGCTACACCTTC
>TRBV28|-|once|TRBJ1-6
CASGAAGAKYNSPLHF
TGTGCCAGCGGTGCGGCGGGGGCGAAGTATAATTCACCCCTCCACTTT
>TRBV11-3|TRBD2|-|TRBJ2-1
CASSLGASGNNEQFF
TGTGCCAGCAGCTTAGGAGCTAGCGGGAACAATGAGCAGTTCTTC
>TRBV28|-|-|TRBJ2-1
CASMPTYNEQFF
TGTGCCAGCATGCCCACTTACAATGAGCAGTTCTTC
>TRBV7-9|TRBD2|medium-sized|TRBJ2-2
CASPGGPLYTGELFF
TGTGCCAGCCCGGGAGGTCCCCTCTACACCGGGGAGCTGTTTTTT
>TRBV5-1|TRBD1|-|TRBJ2-1
CASRLKSGTGDYNEQFF
TGCGCCAGCAGACTTAAGTCCGGGACAGGGGACTACAATGAGCAGTTCTTC
>TRBV5-1|-|once|TRBJ2-5
CASSLALGGQETQYF
TGCGCCAGCAGCTTGGCCTTGGGGGGTCAAGAGACCCAGTACTTC
>TRBV19|-|-|TRBJ2-1
CASSISGEQFF
TGTGCCAGTAGTATCTCAGGGGAGCAGTTCTTC
>TRBV6-5|-|few|TRBJ1-1
CASSYGMTGSNTEAFF
TGTGCCAGCAGTTACGGGATGACAGGATCGAACACTGAAGCTTTCTTT
>TRBV14|TRBD1|-|TRBJ1-5
CASSPTGSLPQHF
TGTGCCAGCAGCCCGACAGGGTCCCTGCCCCAGCATTTT
>TRBV6-5|TRBD2|-|TRBJ2-7
CASSYSGGRGYEQYF
TGTGCCAGCAGTTACTCGGGGGGGAGAGGCTACGAGCAGTACTTC
>TRBV7-2|-|-|TRBJ1-1
CASSFVRQGLNTEAFF
TGTGCCAGCAGCTTCGTTAGGCAGGGCTTGAACACTGAAGCTTTCTTT
>TRBV28|-|-|TRBJ2-5
CASSPNTQETQYF
TGTGCCAGCAGTCCCAACACCCAAGAGACCCAGTACTTC
>TRBV25-1|-|-|TRBJ2-7
CASSVLGAHEQYF
TGTGCCAGCAGCGTCCTGGGGGCCCACGAGCAGTACTTC